The 15 T cell receptor beta chains below come from one sample, sequenced in a study of CD8 T cells in ankylosing spondylitis. TCRdb ran MiXCR on the 5' RACE reads and lists one entry per CDR3 protein. This sample has 150,000 to 200,000 distinct CDR3 sequences, with approximately 10% found just once. Sequences were obtained from blood, either unsorted or a sorted T cell fraction (not recorded which). Receptors originate from a male donor with ankylosing spondylitis or in good health (not recorded which).

The genes are TRBV7-8 and TRBJ2-1, with a weak D call TRBD2 (5 bases). Germline V lookup: CDR1 SGHVS, CDR2 FQNEAQ. Deletions cut 2 bases from V and 13 bases from J, with 12 bases between. The CDR3 covers 12 residues. Here the CDR3 DNA reads TGTGCCAGCAGCTTAATTGGAGCGGCCCAGTTCTTC. Residues: CASSLIGAAQFF.

This clonotype was recorded many times. The chain employs TRBV4-3 and TRBJ1-1, with D unclear. Trimming left V 4 bases short and J 5 bases short, with 17 bases between. Germline CDR1 LGHNA, CDR2 YSLEER. This CDR3 has 15 residues. DNA for the CDR3: TGCGCCAGCAGCCGGCAAAGGACGCTGGGGACTGAAGCTTTCTTT. It translates to CASSRQRTLGTEAFF.

This clonotype was seen repeatedly, ten times or more. The chain joins TRBV3-1 to TRBJ1-5; tentatively, D is TRBD1 (5 bases). This CDR3 is built from 15 residues. Trimming cost V 0 bases and J 5 bases, with 11 bases left between them. From germline, CDR1 is LGHDT and CDR2 YNNKEL (reference sequence). The CDR3 reads CASSQDPGTYQPQHF. DNA of the CDR3: TGTGCCAGCAGCCAAGATCCCGGGACCTATCAGCCCCAGCATTTT.

This clonotype was observed once. The V gene is TRBV25-1, the J gene TRBJ1-2, with TRBD1 as a possible D gene (5 bases). The germline V gene encodes CDR1 MGHDK and CDR2 SYGVNS. The V gene lost 3 bases and the J gene lost 7 bases, with 18 bases spanning the gap. This CDR3 contains 15 residues. In DNA, the CDR3 is TGTGCCAGCAGTGAGGCAGGGTCCGGTTTCTCTGGCTACACCTTC. Its protein is CASSEAGSGFSGYTF.

This clonotype came up a few times. V is TRBV29-1 and J is TRBJ2-1, with D hard to call. Trimming stripped 1 base from V and 0 bases from J, with 10 bases between. CDR1 is SQVTM, CDR2 ANQGSEA, per germline. The CDR3 spans 15 residues. The CDR3: CSVEGSKSSYNEQFF. The CDR3, as DNA: TGCAGCGTTGAAGGGAGTAAGAGCTCCTACAATGAGCAGTTCTTC.

In its sample, this clonotype was seen many times. This rearrangement joins TRBV6-5 to TRBJ2-5; D is unclear. V dropped 2 bases and J dropped 1 base, with 11 bases sitting between them. This CDR3 comprises 15 residues. Germline V lookup: CDR1 MNHEY, CDR2 SVGAGI. CDR3 sequence reads: CASSYEHPTQETQYF. CDR3 coding DNA: TGTGCCAGCAGTTACGAACACCCGACCCAAGAGACCCAGTACTTC.

This clonotype occurred many times. The rearrangement links TRBV13 to TRBJ2-7, with D perhaps TRBD1 (6 bases). The CDR3 length is 14 residues. Germline CDR1 and CDR2: PRHDT and FYEKMQ (reference sequence). The ends were cut back, 2 bases at V and 3 bases at J, with 11 bases in the middle. CDR3 bases: TGTGCCAGCAGCTTAAAAAGGGGGATCTACGAGCAGTACTTC. This codes for CASSLKRGIYEQYF.

This clonotype was seen repeatedly, ten times or more. This chain joins TRBV19 and TRBJ2-3; the D gene is possibly TRBD2 (5 bases). The CDR3 has 11 amino acids. The germline V gene encodes CDR1 LNHDA and CDR2 SQIVND (reference sequence). V gave up 10 bases and J gave up 6 bases, with 11 bases separating them. The CDR3, as DNA: TGTGCCACCTCAAGAGGGGATACGCAGTATTTT. It codes for CATSRGDTQYF.

In the case of this clonotype: A much bigger clone sits one base away, suggesting this may be a read error. The rearrangement joins TRBV18 to TRBJ2-2; 9 bases map to TRBD1. The CDR3 is 18 residues long. CDR1 KGHSH and CDR2 LQKENI come from the germline V gene. The CDR3 bases are TGTACCAGCTCCCGTACCCAGGGACAGGGATTGAACACCGGGGAGCTGTTTTTT. It codes for CTSSRTQGQGLNTGELFF.

This clonotype was counted ten times or more. The V and J genes are TRBV10-3 and TRBJ1-2, with D hard to call. In germline, CDR1 is ENHRY, CDR2 SYGVKD. V was clipped by 2 bases and J by 7 bases, with 20 bases between them. CDR3 length equals 16 residues. The CDR3 here is CAISELQASGFAGYTF. DNA for the CDR3: TGTGCCATCAGTGAGCTCCAGGCCTCGGGCTTTGCTGGCTACACCTTC.

This clonotype occurred many times. The V call is TRBV5-1, the J call TRBJ2-7; TRBD1 agrees at 8 bases. Trimming took 2 bases from V and 4 from J; bases not matched to a gene: 5. In germline, CDR1 is SGHRS, CDR2 YFSETQ. There are 14 residues in the CDR3. CDR3 in amino acids: CASSFGTGGYEQYF. CDR3 coding DNA: TGCGCCAGCAGCTTCGGGACAGGAGGTTACGAGCAGTACTTC. Filled out from reference TRBV5-1 and TRBJ2-7, the complete variable domain reads KAGVTQTPRYLIKTRGQQVTLSCSPISGHRSVSWYQQTPGQGLQFLFEYFSETQRNKGNFPGRFSGRQFSNSRSEMNVSTLELGDSALYLCASSFGTGGYEQYFGPGTRLTVT.

This clonotype was observed a few times. The genes are TRBV18 and TRBJ1-5; D might be TRBD1 (5 bases). CDR1 is KGHSH, CDR2 LQKENI, per germline. Between the trimmed V and J ends, which lost 2 bases and 0 bases, there was a span of 11 bases. This CDR3 region has 16 residues. The chain's CDR3 is CASSPGTPDSNQPQHF. Here the CDR3 DNA reads TGTGCCAGCTCACCAGGGACCCCCGATAGCAATCAGCCCCAGCATTTT.

This clonotype was detected many times. The genes are TRBV20-1 and TRBJ1-4, with unresolved D. V was pared by 6 bases and J by 5 bases, with 13 bases between. Germline loops: CDR1 DFQATT, CDR2 SNEGSKA (reference sequence). This CDR3 region has 13 residues. DNA of the CDR3: TGCAGTGCGGAGGACGGTCGGAATGAAAAACTGTTTTTT. This gives the protein CSAEDGRNEKLFF.

Ten or more counts support this clonotype. This chain links TRBV5-1 with TRBJ2-5, with D tentatively TRBD1 or TRBD2 (6 bases each). V lost 5 bases to trimming and J lost 5 bases, with 22 bases between them. The CDR3 covers 16 residues. Germline assignment: CDR1 SGHRS and CDR2 YFSETQ. CDR3 amino acids: CASREGTTGSGETQYF. As DNA, the CDR3 is TGCGCCAGCAGGGAGGGGACGACAGGTTCTGGGGAGACCCAGTACTTC.

This clonotype was observed at least ten times. This rearrangement joins TRBV7-9 to TRBJ1-4; D ambiguous. CDR1 is SEHNR and CDR2 is FQNEAQ in the germline V gene (reference sequence). CDR3 size: 12 residues. The ends were cut back, 0 bases at V and 8 bases at J, with 4 bases in the middle. CDR3 coding DNA: TGTGCCAGCAGCTTAGCTTCGGAAAAACTGTTTTTT. The encoded protein is CASSLASEKLFF.